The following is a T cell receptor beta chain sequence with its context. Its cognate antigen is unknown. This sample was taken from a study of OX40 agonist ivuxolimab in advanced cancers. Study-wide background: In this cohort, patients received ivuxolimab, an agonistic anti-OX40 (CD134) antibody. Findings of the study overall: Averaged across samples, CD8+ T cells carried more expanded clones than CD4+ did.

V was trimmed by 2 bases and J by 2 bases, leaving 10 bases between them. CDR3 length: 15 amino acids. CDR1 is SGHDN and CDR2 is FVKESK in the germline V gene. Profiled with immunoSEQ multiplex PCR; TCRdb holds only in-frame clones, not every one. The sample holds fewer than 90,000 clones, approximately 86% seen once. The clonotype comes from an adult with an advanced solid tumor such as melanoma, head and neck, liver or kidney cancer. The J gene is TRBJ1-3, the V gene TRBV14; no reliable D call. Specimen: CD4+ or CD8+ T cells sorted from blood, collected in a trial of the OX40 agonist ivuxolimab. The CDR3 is CASSQNDKTGNTIYF. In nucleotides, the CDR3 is TGTGCCAGCAGCCAAAACGACAAGACTGGAAACACCATATATTTT.